The present entry profiles one T cell receptor (beta chain) with its context. Its antigen is currently unknown. TCRdb passed the reads through MiXCR, listing each CDR3 protein once. Among approximately 500,000 distinct CDR3 sequences listed, around a third were seen once. These data come from a study of T cell repertoires in cytomegalovirus infection. The TCR sequence derives from a human donor in good health (CMV status not recorded). Some clones in this sample may be carry-over from other donors' samples. The source was cultured PBMCs, collected from culture after CMV antigen stimulation.

CDR3 amino acids: CAIAQRESTDTQYF. The DNA of the CDR3 is TGTGCCATCGCTCAGCGGGAAAGCACAGATACGCAGTATTTT. The chain recombines TRBV10-3 with TRBJ2-3, with 7 bases lining up with TRBD2. Germline V gene lookup returns CDR1 ENHRY and CDR2 SYGVKD. The CDR3 has 14 amino acids. After removal of 8 bases from V and 0 bases from J, the junction contained 5 bases not matched to a gene.